These 26 T cell receptor beta chains were all obtained from the same sample, sequenced in a study of CD8+CD57+ T cells in acquired aplastic anemia (dated by TCRdb to the late 2010s). The instrument was an Illumina HiSeq 2000. TCR beta VDJ combination and CDR3 sequence profiling used genomic DNA as the template. TCRdb applied fastp at Q25 and MiXCR to the public reads, then kept only in-frame beta chains. Here each entry gathers all rows of one CDR3 protein and keeps the most common genes and DNA. This sample lists about 160,000 distinct CDR3 sequences; around 47% were detected once. 2.5% to 3.5% of the sample comes from the top ten. Patients chosen for sequencing had shown expansion of CD8+CD57+ cells by flow cytometry. Sequencing input: sorted CD4+, CD8+, or CD8+CD57+ T cells (not recorded which) from PBMCs. The source of these receptors is a human donor with aplastic anemia.

The chain uses TRBV2 and TRBJ2-5; 13 bases align to TRBD2. The junction had 5 bases not matched to a gene; V was cut back by 7 bases and J by 0 bases. CDR1 is SNHLY, CDR2 FYNNEI, per germline. The CDR3 is 16 amino acids. CDR3 DNA: TGTGCCAGCACTAATGGACTAGCGGGGGACCAAGAGACCCAGTACTTC. Protein product: CASTNGLAGDQETQYF. Variable domain in full (rest from reference TRBV2 and TRBJ2-5): EPEVTQTPSHQVTQMGQEVILRCVPISNHLYFYWYRQILGQKVEFLVSFYNNEISEKSEIFDDQFSVERPDGSNFTLKIRSTKLEDSAMYFCASTNGLAGDQETQYFGPGTRLLVL.

The chain links TRBV7-9 to TRBJ1-1; possible D gene TRBD1, 5 bases. This CDR3 comprises 12 residues. The germline V gene encodes CDR1 SEHNR and CDR2 FQNEAQ (reference sequence). With 10 bases removed from V and 4 bases from J, the gap between germline ends came to 13 bases. The chain's CDR3 is CATNGGTTEAFF. The CDR3 region has the DNA TGTGCCACTAACGGGGGTACCACTGAAGCTTTCTTT.

The V gene is TRBV20-1, the J gene TRBJ2-7, with 10 positions matching TRBD2. Germline CDR1 is DFQATT and CDR2 is SNEGSKA (reference sequence). Unmatched junction bases numbered 10, after V lost 6 bases and J lost 5 bases. This CDR3 has 14 residues. The CDR3 region has the DNA TGCAGTGCCAGGAGGGCTAGCGGGAGAGACGAGCAGTACTTC. Translated: CSARRASGRDEQYF.

This chain joins TRBV11-2 and TRBJ2-3; D perhaps matches TRBD1 (5 bases). This CDR3 contains 15 residues. V was pared by 7 bases and J by 1 base, with 15 bases between. Germline loops: CDR1 SGHAT, CDR2 FQNNGV. The CDR3 is CASTLQGAGTDTQYF. The CDR3 DNA is TGTGCCAGCACACTCCAGGGTGCGGGCACAGATACGCAGTATTTT.

This clonotype was observed a few times. V gene TRBV29-1 combines with J gene TRBJ1-1, with D unresolved. The V end was cut by 6 bases, the J end by 8 bases, with 22 bases between. The CDR3 totals 14 residues. Germline V lookup: CDR1 SQVTM, CDR2 ANQGSEA. CDR3 coding DNA: TGCAGCGTCAGCAGCGTTGAGGTCGCCACCGAAGCTTTCTTT. Its translation: CSVSSVEVATEAFF. Full variable domain (outside the CDR3, taken from reference TRBV29-1 and TRBJ1-1): SAVISQKPSRDICQRGTSLTIQCQVDSQVTMMFWYRQQPGQSLTLIATANQGSEATYESGFVIDKFPISRPNLTFSTLTVSNMSPEDSSIYLCSVSSVEVATEAFFGQGTRLTVV.

The genes are TRBV2 and TRBJ2-2, with a possible D match to TRBD2 (5 bases). The V and J ends lost 3 bases and 13 bases respectively, with 9 bases between them. The CDR3 sequence is 11 residues long. CDR1 and CDR2 (germline): SNHLY, FYNNEI. CDR3 in DNA: TGTGCCAGCAGTGAGGCAGAGGGGCTGTTTTTT. It codes for CASSEAEGLFF.

Many counts were recorded for this clonotype. V usage is TRBV24-1 and J usage is TRBJ2-7; possibly TRBD2 for D (7 bases). This CDR3 has 20 amino acids. Germline-derived CDR1 and CDR2 are KGHDR and SFDVKD. The V gene lost 2 bases and the J gene lost 3 bases, with 28 bases spanning the gap. CDR3 in amino acids: CATSDSFESQGRVLGYEQYV. CDR3 bases: TGTGCCACCAGTGATTCTTTCGAATCCCAGGGGAGGGTGTTAGGCTACGAGCAGTACGTC.

There are many counts of this clonotype. This chain uses TRBV19 with TRBJ2-5; tentatively, D is TRBD2 (6 bases). This CDR3 has 13 residues. Trimming shortened V by 3 bases and J by 5 bases, and 10 bases separated the two germline ends. Looked up from germline, CDR1 is LNHDA and CDR2 is SQIVND (reference sequence). The CDR3 nucleotides read TGTGCCAGTAGTATCGCAGGGAGGGAGACCCAGTACTTC. Its protein product is CASSIAGRETQYF.

The table lists this clonotype with a few counts. J is TRBJ1-2 and V is TRBV6-2 or TRBV6-3, with D possibly being TRBD1 (5 bases). Germline loops: CDR1 MNHEY, CDR2 SVGEGT. The CDR3 contains 13 residues. Trimming cost V 4 bases and J 5 bases, with 11 bases left between them. DNA of the CDR3: TGTGCCAGCAGTTCAAATGGGGGTTATGGCTACACCTTC. This sequence encodes CASSSNGGYGYTF.

Ten or more counts support this clonotype. The chain recombines TRBV2 with TRBJ1-5, with TRBD1 as a possible D gene (5 bases). This CDR3 contains 15 residues. Germline V gives CDR1 SNHLY, CDR2 FYNNEI. V lost 2 bases to trimming and J lost 6 bases, with 14 bases between them. CDR3 loop: CASSETTVLGQPQHF. The CDR3 nucleotides are TGTGCCAGCAGTGAAACGACAGTCTTGGGTCAGCCCCAGCATTTT.

This clonotype was seen repeatedly, ten times or more. V gene TRBV20-1 combines with J gene TRBJ1-1, with no clear D. Trimming removed 5 bases at V and 6 bases at J, with 13 bases between. Germline loops: CDR1 DFQATT, CDR2 SNEGSKA (reference sequence). CDR3 length: 12 amino acids. The CDR3 is CSAGREAAEAFF. DNA of the CDR3: TGCAGTGCTGGAAGGGAGGCGGCTGAAGCTTTCTTT.

In this sample, this clonotype turned up a few times. The CDR3 DNA reads as TGTGCCAGCAGCTTCGGTAGGGGGGTGGGCACTGAAGCTTTCTTT. This encodes CASSFGRGVGTEAFF. The chain is built from TRBV7-9 and TRBJ1-1; possible D gene TRBD1, 6 bases. This CDR3 has 15 amino acids. V shed 3 bases and J shed 4 bases, with 15 bases lying between them. Germline values: CDR1 SEHNR, CDR2 FQNEAQ (reference sequence). The whole variable domain, filled in from reference TRBV7-9 and TRBJ1-1, reads DTGVSQNPRHKITKRGQNVTFRCDPISEHNRLYWYRQTLGQGPEFLTYFQNEAQLEKSRLLSDRFSAERPKGSFSTLEIQRTEQGDSAMYLCASSFGRGVGTEAFFGQGTRLTVV.

Many counts were recorded for this clonotype. J is TRBJ2-2 and V is TRBV5-6, with 10 bases lining up with TRBD2. The CDR3 totals 15 residues. The V and J ends lost 1 base and 6 bases, in that order; junction bases with no gene match: 3. Germline-derived CDR1 and CDR2 are SGHDT and YYEEEE. The CDR3 loop is CASSLFSGGSGELFF. CDR3 coding DNA: TGTGCCAGCAGCTTGTTTAGCGGGGGGTCCGGGGAGCTGTTTTTT.

This clonotype was observed a few times. The chain carries TRBV7-2 and TRBJ2-7; D gene uncertain. Germline CDR1 and CDR2: SGHTA and FQGNSA. The CDR3 length is 13 residues. V lost 2 bases and J 3 bases, leaving 8 bases between the germline ends. The CDR3 here is CASSLQTLYEQYF. CDR3 in DNA: TGTGCCAGCAGCTTACAAACCCTCTACGAGCAGTACTTC. Drawing the rest from reference TRBV7-2 and TRBJ2-7, the complete variable domain is GAGVSQSPSNKVTEKGKDVELRCDPISGHTALYWYRQSLGQGLEFLIYFQGNSAPDKSGLPSDRFSAERTGGSVSTLTIQRTQQEDSAVYLCASSLQTLYEQYFGPGTRLTVT.

This clonotype was detected many times. CDR3 nucleotides: TGCGCCAGCAGCTTGGCCCGGACAGGGGGCTACGAGCAGTACTTC. It codes for CASSLARTGGYEQYF. The genes are TRBV5-1 and TRBJ2-7; 10 bases agree with TRBD1. V was pared by 0 bases and J by 3 bases, with 3 bases of the junction left unmatched. CDR3 size: 15 residues. Germline CDR1 SGHRS, CDR2 YFSETQ.

The chain has TRBV10-2 and TRBJ1-3; TRBD1 matches 11 bases. With 6 bases clipped from V and 7 bases from J, the junction kept 8 bases outside the gene matches. CDR1 and CDR2 (germline): WSHSY, SAAADI. CDR3 size: 15 residues. The CDR3 nucleotides read TGCGCCAGCAGGGACTACCGGGACAGGGGGAACACCATATATTTT. Protein product: CASRDYRDRGNTIYF.

This clonotype was observed a few times. The chain uses TRBV7-3 and TRBJ2-5, with D possibly matching TRBD2 (5 bases). V was trimmed by 2 bases and J by 2 bases, leaving 12 bases between them. The CDR3 is made up of 15 amino acids. Germline values: CDR1 SGHTA, CDR2 FQGTGA. The CDR3 DNA is TGTGCCAGCAGCTTAGAGGGCAGGACGCAAGAGACCCAGTACTTC. It specifies CASSLEGRTQETQYF.

The chain couples TRBV20-1 to TRBJ1-3, with D possibly being TRBD1 (6 bases). V lost 1 base, J lost 4 bases, and 14 bases lay in between. Germline V CDR1 and CDR2: DFQATT, SNEGSKA (reference sequence). There are 15 residues in the CDR3. Here the CDR3 reads CSARASLGGGNTIYF. The CDR3 DNA follows: TGCAGTGCTAGAGCTTCGCTTGGGGGCGGAAACACCATATATTTT.

This clonotype was observed at least ten times. The chain combines TRBV5-4 with TRBJ2-5; a weak D match, TRBD2 (7 bases). There are 15 residues in the CDR3. V was trimmed by 4 bases and J by 5 bases, leaving 18 bases between them. CDR1 is SGHNT and CDR2 is YYREEE in the germline V gene (reference sequence). The CDR3 is CASSPREGVVETQYF. The CDR3 DNA is TGTGCCAGCAGCCCCAGGGAGGGGGTGGTGGAGACCCAGTACTTC.

Concerning this clonotype: A much bigger clone sits one base away, suggesting this may be a read error. This chain connects TRBV6-1 to TRBJ2-7, with 7 bases that match TRBD2. The CDR3 contains 14 residues. The germline V gene encodes CDR1 MNHNS and CDR2 SASEGT. The V and J ends lost 6 bases and 4 bases, in that order; junction bases with no gene match: 9. CDR3 region: CASSWQEGGYEQYF. The CDR3 coding sequence is TGTGCCAGCAGCTGGCAGGAGGGAGGGTACGAGCAGTACTTC.

This clonotype has ten or more counts. In nucleotides, the CDR3 is TGTGCCAGCAGCATCCCGGGTGGAGATACGCAGTATTTT. Translating it yields CASSIPGGDTQYF. V is TRBV6-1 and J is TRBJ2-3; D uncertain. CDR3 size: 13 residues. Looked up from germline, CDR1 is MNHNS and CDR2 is SASEGT. Between the trimmed V and J ends, which lost 6 bases and 5 bases, there was a span of 12 bases.

This clonotype was counted between two and nine times. The junction differs from germline at one of its ends, possibly a read error. This sequence joins TRBV10-3 and TRBJ1-1; TRBD1 might be the D (5 bases). This CDR3 is built from 14 residues. Germline assignment: CDR1 ENHRY and CDR2 SYGVKD. This CDR3 reads CASSSVGMGPEAFF. The CDR3 region has the DNA TGTGCCAGCAGTTCCGTGGGTATGGGGCCCGAAGCTTTCTTT.

This chain uses TRBV2 with TRBJ1-1; the match to TRBD1 covers 7 bases. This CDR3 has 13 amino acids. Germline V gives CDR1 SNHLY, CDR2 FYNNEI. V was pared by 1 base and J by 6 bases, with 2 bases of the junction left unmatched. CDR3 coding DNA: TGTGCCAGCAGTGAAGAGGGGGCAGCTGAAGCTTTCTTT. Its translation is CASSEEGAAEAFF.

The genes are TRBV7-9 and TRBJ2-2; TRBD1 matches at 8 bases. Trimming took 5 bases from V and 4 from J; bases not matched to a gene: 3. The CDR3 extends over 14 amino acids. Per the germline V gene, CDR1 is SEHNR and CDR2 is FQNEAQ (reference sequence). For the CDR3, the DNA is TGTGCCAGCAGCCGGACAGGGTTCACCGGGGAGCTGTTTTTT. As protein: CASSRTGFTGELFF.

This clonotype has only a few counts. A much larger clone differs from this one at a single base, so this may be a read error. Since the CDR3 does not end with the conserved phenylalanine or tryptophan, this likely comes from a read error. For the CDR3, the DNA is TGTGCCAGCAGTACGATCGGACACTTGAACACTGAAGCTTTCCTT. Protein: CASSTIGHLNTEAFL. The V gene is TRBV12-3 or TRBV12-4, the J gene TRBJ1-1; D perhaps matches TRBD1 (5 bases). This CDR3 spans 15 amino acids. V was shortened by 5 bases and J by 0 bases, with 13 bases between the two germline ends.

This clonotype was seen ten or more times. A read error may produce the germline difference seen at one junction end. The chain uses TRBV7-7 and TRBJ2-3, with a possible D match to TRBD2 (6 bases). This CDR3 spans 15 amino acids. The germline V gene has CDR1 SSHAT and CDR2 FNYEAQ (reference sequence). CDR3 nucleotide sequence: TGTGCTAGCAGCTTAGCGGCAGCATTCACAGATACGCAGTATTTT. Its translation is CASSLAAAFTDTQYF.